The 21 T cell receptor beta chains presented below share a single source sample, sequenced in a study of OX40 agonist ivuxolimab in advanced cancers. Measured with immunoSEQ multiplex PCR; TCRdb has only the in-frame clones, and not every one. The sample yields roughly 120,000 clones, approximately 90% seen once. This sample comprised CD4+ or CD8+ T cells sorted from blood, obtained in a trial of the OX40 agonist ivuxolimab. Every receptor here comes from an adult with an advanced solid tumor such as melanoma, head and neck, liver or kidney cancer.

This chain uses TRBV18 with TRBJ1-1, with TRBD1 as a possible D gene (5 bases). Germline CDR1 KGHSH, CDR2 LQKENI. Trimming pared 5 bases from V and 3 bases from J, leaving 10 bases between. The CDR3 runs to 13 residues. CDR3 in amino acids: CASSSGKDTEAFF. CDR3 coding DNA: TGTGCCAGCTCATCAGGGAAGGACACTGAAGCTTTCTTT.

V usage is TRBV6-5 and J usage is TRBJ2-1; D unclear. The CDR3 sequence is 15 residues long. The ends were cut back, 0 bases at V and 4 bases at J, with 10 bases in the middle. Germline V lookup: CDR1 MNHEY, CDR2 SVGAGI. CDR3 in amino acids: CASSYSRPRYNEQFF. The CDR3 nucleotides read TGTGCCAGCAGTTACTCTAGGCCTAGGTACAATGAGCAGTTCTTC.

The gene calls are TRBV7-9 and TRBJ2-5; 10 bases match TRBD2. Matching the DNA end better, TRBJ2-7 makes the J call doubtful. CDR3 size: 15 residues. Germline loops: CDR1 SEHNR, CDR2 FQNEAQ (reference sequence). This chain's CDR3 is CASSLGLAGVYEQYF. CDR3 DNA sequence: TGTGCCAGCAGCTTAGGGCTAGCGGGAGTTTACGAGCAGTACTTC.

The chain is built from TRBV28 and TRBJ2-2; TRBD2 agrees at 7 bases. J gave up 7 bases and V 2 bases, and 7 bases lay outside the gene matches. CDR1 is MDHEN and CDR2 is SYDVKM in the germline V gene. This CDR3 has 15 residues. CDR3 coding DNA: TGTGCCAGCAGTTTAGGTGGGAGGGCCAGCGGGGAGCTGTTTTTT. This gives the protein CASSLGGRASGELFF.

CDR3 nucleotides: TGTGCCAGCTCCCCGGGACAGGGCGAGCAGTTCTTC. It yields the protein CASSPGQGEQFF. This chain uses TRBV18 with TRBJ2-1, with TRBD1 matching over 9 bases. With 6 bases clipped from V and 10 bases from J, the junction kept 4 bases outside the gene matches. Per the germline V gene, CDR1 is KGHSH and CDR2 is LQKENI. The CDR3 has 12 residues.

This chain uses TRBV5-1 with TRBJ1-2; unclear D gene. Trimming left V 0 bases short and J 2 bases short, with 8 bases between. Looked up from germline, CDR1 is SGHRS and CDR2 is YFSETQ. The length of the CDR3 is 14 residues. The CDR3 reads CASSLAGNNYGYTF. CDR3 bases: TGCGCCAGCAGCTTGGCCGGGAACAACTATGGCTACACCTTC. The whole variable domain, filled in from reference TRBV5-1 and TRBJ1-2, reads KAGVTQTPRYLIKTRGQQVTLSCSPISGHRSVSWYQQTPGQGLQFLFEYFSETQRNKGNFPGRFSGRQFSNSRSEMNVSTLELGDSALYLCASSLAGNNYGYTFGSGTRLTVV.

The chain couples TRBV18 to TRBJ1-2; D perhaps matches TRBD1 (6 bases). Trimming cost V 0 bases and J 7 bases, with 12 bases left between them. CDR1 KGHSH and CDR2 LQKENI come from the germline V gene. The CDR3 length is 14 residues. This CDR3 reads CASSPPLGAIGYTF. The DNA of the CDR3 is TGTGCCAGCTCACCACCGCTGGGGGCGATTGGCTACACCTTC. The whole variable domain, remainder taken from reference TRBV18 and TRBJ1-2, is NAGVMQNPRHLVRRRGQEARLRCSPMKGHSHVYWYRQLPEEGLKFMVYLQKENIIDESGMPKERFSAEFPKEGPSILRIQQVVRGDSAAYFCASSPPLGAIGYTFGSGTRLTVV.

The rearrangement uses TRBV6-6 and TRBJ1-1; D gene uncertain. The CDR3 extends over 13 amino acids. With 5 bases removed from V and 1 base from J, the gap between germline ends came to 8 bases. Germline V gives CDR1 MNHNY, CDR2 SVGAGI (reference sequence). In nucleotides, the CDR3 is TGTGCCAGCAGTCGCCTAGGGAACACTGAAGCTTTCTTT. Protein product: CASSRLGNTEAFF.

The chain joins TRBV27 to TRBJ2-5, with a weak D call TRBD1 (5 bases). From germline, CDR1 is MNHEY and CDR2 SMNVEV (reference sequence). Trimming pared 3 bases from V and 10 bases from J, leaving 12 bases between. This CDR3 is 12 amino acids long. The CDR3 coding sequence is TGTGCCAGCAGTTTTCAGTCCCAGGGCCAGTACTTC. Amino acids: CASSFQSQGQYF.

In DNA form, the CDR3 reads TGTGCCAGCAGCCCTATGGGTGTCTCCTACGAGCAGTACTTC. This gives the protein CASSPMGVSYEQYF. The chain uses TRBV7-3 and TRBJ2-7; D gene uncertain. Trimming shortened V by 5 bases and J by 0 bases, and 11 bases separated the two germline ends. The CDR3 sequence is 14 residues long. Looked up from germline, CDR1 is SGHTA and CDR2 is FQGTGA. The variable domain in full, completed from reference TRBV7-3 and TRBJ2-7, reads GAGVSQTPSNKVTEKGKYVELRCDPISGHTALYWYRQSLGQGPEFLIYFQGTGAADDSGLPNDRFFAVRPEGSVSTLKIQRTERGDSAVYLCASSPMGVSYEQYFGPGTRLTVT.

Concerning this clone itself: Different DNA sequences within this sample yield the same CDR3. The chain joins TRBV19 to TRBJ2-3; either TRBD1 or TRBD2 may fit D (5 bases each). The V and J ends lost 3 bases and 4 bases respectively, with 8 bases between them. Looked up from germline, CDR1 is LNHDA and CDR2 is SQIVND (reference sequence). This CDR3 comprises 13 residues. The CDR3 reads CASSIGGSDTQYF. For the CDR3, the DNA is TGTGCCAGTAGTATTGGGGGATCAGATACGCAGTATTTT.

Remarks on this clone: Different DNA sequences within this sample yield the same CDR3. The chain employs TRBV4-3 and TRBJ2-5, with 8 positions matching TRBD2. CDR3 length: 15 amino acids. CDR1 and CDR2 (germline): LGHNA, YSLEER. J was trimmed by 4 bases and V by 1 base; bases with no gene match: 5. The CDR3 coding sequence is TGCGCCAGCAGCCAAGTGCTAGCGGGTTTAGAGACCCAGTACTTC. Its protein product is CASSQVLAGLETQYF.

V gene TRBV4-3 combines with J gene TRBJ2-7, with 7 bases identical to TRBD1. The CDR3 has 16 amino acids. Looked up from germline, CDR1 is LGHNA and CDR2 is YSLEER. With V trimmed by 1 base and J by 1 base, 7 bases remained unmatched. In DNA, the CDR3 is TGCGCCAGCAGCCAAGTCAGGGGGACACCTTCCTACGAGCAGTACTTC. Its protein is CASSQVRGTPSYEQYF.

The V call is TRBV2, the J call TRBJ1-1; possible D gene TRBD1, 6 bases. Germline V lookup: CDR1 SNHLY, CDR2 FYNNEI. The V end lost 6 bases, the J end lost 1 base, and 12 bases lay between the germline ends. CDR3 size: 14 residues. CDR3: CASRRGTENTEAFF. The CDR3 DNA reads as TGTGCCAGCAGGAGGGGGACGGAGAACACTGAAGCTTTCTTT.

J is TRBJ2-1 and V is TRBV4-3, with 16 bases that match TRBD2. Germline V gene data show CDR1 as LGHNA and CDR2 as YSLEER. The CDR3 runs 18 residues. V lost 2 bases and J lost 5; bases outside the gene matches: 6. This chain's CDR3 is CASSQYGTSGRANNEQFF. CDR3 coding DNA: TGCGCCAGCAGCCAATACGGGACTAGCGGGAGGGCAAACAATGAGCAGTTCTTC.

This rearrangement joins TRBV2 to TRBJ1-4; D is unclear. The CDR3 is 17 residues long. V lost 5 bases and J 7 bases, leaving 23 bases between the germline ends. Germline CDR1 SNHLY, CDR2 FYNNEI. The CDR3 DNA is TGTGCCAGCAGTCGTGCACCTATAAACACATTTGTTGAAAAACTGTTTTTT. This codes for CASSRAPINTFVEKLFF.

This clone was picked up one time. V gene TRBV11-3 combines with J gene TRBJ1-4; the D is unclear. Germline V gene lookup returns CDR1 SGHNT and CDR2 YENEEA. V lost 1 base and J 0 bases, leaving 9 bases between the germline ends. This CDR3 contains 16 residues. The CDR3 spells CASSLVWEATNEKLFF. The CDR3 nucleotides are TGTGCCAGCAGCTTAGTCTGGGAGGCAACTAATGAAAAACTGTTTTTT.

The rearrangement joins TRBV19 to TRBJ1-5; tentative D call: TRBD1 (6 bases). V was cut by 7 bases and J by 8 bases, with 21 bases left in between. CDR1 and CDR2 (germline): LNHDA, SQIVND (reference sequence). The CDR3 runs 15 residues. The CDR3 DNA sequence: TGTGCCAGTACCCCAGGACAGACGTGGGGGGAGCCCCAGCATTTT. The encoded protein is CASTPGQTWGEPQHF.

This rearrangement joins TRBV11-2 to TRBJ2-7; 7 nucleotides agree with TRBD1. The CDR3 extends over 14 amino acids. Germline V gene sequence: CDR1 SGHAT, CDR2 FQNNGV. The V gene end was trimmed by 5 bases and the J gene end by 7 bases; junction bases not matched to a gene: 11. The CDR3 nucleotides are TGTGCCAGCAGCGAAGCATGGACAGGCTTGGAGCAGTACTTC. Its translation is CASSEAWTGLEQYF.

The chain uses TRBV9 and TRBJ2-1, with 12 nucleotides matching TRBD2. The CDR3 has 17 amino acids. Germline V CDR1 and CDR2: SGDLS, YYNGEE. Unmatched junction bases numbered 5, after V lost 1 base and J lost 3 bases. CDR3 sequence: CASSVTLAGGNYNEQFF. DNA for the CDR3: TGTGCCAGCAGCGTAACCCTAGCGGGAGGGAACTACAATGAGCAGTTCTTC.

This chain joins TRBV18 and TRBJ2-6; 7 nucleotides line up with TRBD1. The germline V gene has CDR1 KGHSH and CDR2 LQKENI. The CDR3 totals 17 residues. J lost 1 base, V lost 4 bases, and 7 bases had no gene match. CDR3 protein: CASSQTGALSGANVLTF. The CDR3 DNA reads TGTGCCAGCTCACAAACAGGGGCCTTATCTGGGGCCAACGTCCTGACTTTC.